This TCR beta chain was captured by sequencing in a study of T cell responses to AZD1222 COVID-19 vaccine. The CDR3 sequence is 13 residues long. The V gene lost 4 bases and the J gene lost 2 bases, with 8 bases spanning the gap. The germline V gene has CDR1 PRHDT and CDR2 FYEKMQ (reference sequence). This table comes from immunoSEQ multiplex PCR, and its TCRdb copy is limited to in-frame clones, with some not included. The table records about 140,000 clones, 85% to 90% of them present only once. This chain connects TRBV13 to TRBJ2-5, with D unresolved. The sequences come from peripheral blood, collected on day 0 of AZD1222 vaccination. The clonotype comes from an adult in good health. The CDR3 DNA reads TGTGCCAGCAGCTCCCACCTGCAAGAGACCCAGTACTTC. Translation gives CASSSHLQETQYF. Complete variable domain (other parts from reference TRBV13 and TRBJ2-5): AAGVIQSPRHLIKEKRETATLKCYPIPRHDTVYWYQQGPGQDPQFLISFYEKMQSDKGSIPDRFSAQQFSDYHSELNMSSLELGDSALYFCASSSHLQETQYFGPGTRLLVL.